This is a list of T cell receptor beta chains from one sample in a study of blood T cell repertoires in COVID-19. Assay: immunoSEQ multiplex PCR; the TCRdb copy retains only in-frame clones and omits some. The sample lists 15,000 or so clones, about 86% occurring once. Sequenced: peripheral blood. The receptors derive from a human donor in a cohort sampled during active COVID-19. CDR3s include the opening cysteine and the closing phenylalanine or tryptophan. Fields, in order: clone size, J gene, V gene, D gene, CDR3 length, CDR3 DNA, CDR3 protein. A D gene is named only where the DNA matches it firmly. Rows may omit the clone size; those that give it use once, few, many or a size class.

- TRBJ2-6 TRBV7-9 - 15 TGTGCCAGCAGCATTGTAACATCTGGGGCCAACGTCCTGACTTTC CASSIVTSGANVLTF
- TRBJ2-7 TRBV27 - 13 TGTGCCAGCAGTTACAGGGTAGGCTACGAGCAGTACTTC CASSYRVGYEQYF
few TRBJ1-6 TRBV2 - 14 TGTGCCAGCAGCAACCGGGACACCAATTCACCCCTCCACTTT CASSNRDTNSPLHF
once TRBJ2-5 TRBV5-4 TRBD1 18 TGTGCCAGCAGCACCGACCCCGCGACAGGGGGCACAGGAGAGACCCAGTACTTC CASSTDPATGGTGETQYF
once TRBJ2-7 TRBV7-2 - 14 TGTGCCAGCAGCTTATCGAGGGATCTGGGCGAGCAGTACTTC CASSLSRDLGEQYF
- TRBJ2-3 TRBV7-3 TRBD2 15 TGTGCCAGCAGCTTGGGACTAGCTTTTACAGATACGCAGTATTTT CASSLGLAFTDTQYF
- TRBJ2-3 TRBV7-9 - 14 TGTGCCAGCAGCTTAGAGGGGTCCACAGATACGCAGTATTTT CASSLEGSTDTQYF
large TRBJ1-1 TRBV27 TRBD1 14 TGTGCCAGCAACGACAGGGACTCGAACACTGAAGCTTTCTTT CASNDRDSNTEAFF
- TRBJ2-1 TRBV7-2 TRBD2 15 TGTGCCAGCAGCTCCGCTAGCGGAGCCTACAATGAGCAGTTCTTC CASSSASGAYNEQFF
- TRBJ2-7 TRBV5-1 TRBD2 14 TGCGCCAGCAGCTTGAAGCGGGGGTTTTACGAGCAGTACTTC CASSLKRGFYEQYF
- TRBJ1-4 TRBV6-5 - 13 TGTGCGGCGGGACGGCAAACTAATGAAAAACTGTTTTTT CAAGRQTNEKLFF
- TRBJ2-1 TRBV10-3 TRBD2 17 TGTGCCATCAGTGGGTCGGCTAGCGGGCCCCCGGGCTATGAGCAGTTCTTC CAISGSASGPPGYEQFF
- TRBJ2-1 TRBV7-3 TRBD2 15 TGTGCCAGCAGCTTAAACGGGGGGGCCTACAATGAGCAGTTCTTC CASSLNGGAYNEQFF
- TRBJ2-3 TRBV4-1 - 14 TGCGCCAGCAGCCAAGGAGTAATCGAGGATACGCAGTATTTT CASSQGVIEDTQYF
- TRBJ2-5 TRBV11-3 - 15 TGTGCCAGCAGCTTAGAGGGGACAACCCAAGAGACCCAGTACTTC CASSLEGTTQETQYF
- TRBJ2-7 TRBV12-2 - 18 TGTGCAAGTCGCAAAAGGACTAGCGGGAGTCCTGGACCCTACGAGCAGTACTTC CASRKRTSGSPGPYEQYF
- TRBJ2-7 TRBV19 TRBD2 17 TGTGCCAGTAGTATCTCGGGGCTAGCGGACTTAACCTACGAGCAGTACTTC CASSISGLADLTYEQYF
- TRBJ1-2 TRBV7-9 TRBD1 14 TGTGCCAGCAGCTTAGTGGGACAGACCCATGGCTACACCTTC CASSLVGQTHGYTF
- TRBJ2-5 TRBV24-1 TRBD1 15 TGTGCCACCAGTGATTCCGGGACAGGGGGAGAGACCCAGTACTTC CATSDSGTGGETQYF
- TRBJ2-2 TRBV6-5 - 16 TGTGCCAGCAGTTACGGGGGGGGGCTGAGCACCGGGGAGCTGTTTTTT CASSYGGGLSTGELFF
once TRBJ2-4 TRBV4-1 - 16 TGCGCCAGCAGCCAAGATTCAGTTCTAGCCAAAAACATTCAGTACTTC CASSQDSVLAKNIQYF
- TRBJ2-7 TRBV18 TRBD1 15 TGTGCCAGCTCACCCGGGACAGGGGCTTCCTACGAGCAGTACTTC CASSPGTGASYEQYF
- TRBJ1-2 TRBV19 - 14 TGTGCCAGTAGTCTCTCAGGACAGATATATGGCTACACCTTC CASSLSGQIYGYTF
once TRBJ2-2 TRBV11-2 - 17 TGTGCCAGCAGACTAGATCGGGCAACTTTATACGGCGGGGAGCTGTTTTTT CASRLDRATLYGGELFF
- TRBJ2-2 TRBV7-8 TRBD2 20 TGTGCCAGCAGCCCCCGCTGGCGGGAGCTTTCCAAGGCGAACACCGGGGAGCTGTTTTTT CASSPRWRELSKANTGELFF
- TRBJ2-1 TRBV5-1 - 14 TGCGCCAGCAGCTACAGCCTCTCCTACAATGAGCAGTTCTTC CASSYSLSYNEQFF
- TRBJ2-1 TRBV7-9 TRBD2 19 TGTGCCAGCAGCCCGTGGGGGCGCGGGGGGGCCTTATCCTACAATGAGCAGTTCTTC CASSPWGRGGALSYNEQFF
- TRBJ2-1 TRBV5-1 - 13 TGCGCCAGCAGCTTGCACTCCGGCAATGAGCAGTTCTTC CASSLHSGNEQFF
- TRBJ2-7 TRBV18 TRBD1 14 TGTGCCAGCTCTCCCGGGACAGGGGGTACCGAGCAGTACTTC CASSPGTGGTEQYF
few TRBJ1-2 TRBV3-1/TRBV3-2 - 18 TGTGCCAGCAGCCAAAAAGGGCCGCGCGACAGGCGCCTCTATGGCTACACCTTC CASSQKGPRDRRLYGYTF
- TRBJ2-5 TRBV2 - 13 TGTGCCACAATGGGGGGGGGCCTTGAGACCCAGTACTTC CATMGGGLETQYF
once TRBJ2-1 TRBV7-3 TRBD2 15 TGTGCCAGCAGCTTAGTAGCGGGAGGCATGGATGAGCAGTTCTTC CASSLVAGGMDEQFF
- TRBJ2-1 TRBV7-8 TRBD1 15 TGTGCCAGCAGGCTGGACAGGGTCGGGGTCAATGAGCAGTTCTTC CASRLDRVGVNEQFF
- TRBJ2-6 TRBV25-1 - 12 TGTGCCAGCACATTTGGGGCCAACGTCCTGACTTTC CASTFGANVLTF
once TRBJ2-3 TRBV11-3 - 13 TGTGCCAGCAGCTTAGAAAGGGGAGATACGCAGTATTTT CASSLERGDTQYF
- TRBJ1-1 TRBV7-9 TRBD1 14 TGTGCCAGCAGCTTAGGACAGGGTCGGGATGAAGCTTTCTTT CASSLGQGRDEAFF
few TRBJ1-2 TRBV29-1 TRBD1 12 TGCAGCGTCCCACAGGGGGCGAGCGGCTACACCTTC CSVPQGASGYTF